This T cell receptor beta chain is from a study of blood T cell repertoires in COVID-19. Study details: Some COVID-19 samples were acute and others convalescent; all came from the United States, Italy and Spain. T cells, B-cell-depleted T cells, or PBMCs provided the cDNA or gDNA that served as material.

Authors' methods: Reference gene primer amplification gave nucleated cell count estimates. Assay: immunoSEQ multiplex PCR; the TCRdb copy retains only in-frame clones and omits some. The DNA gave D and trimming, while V, J and clone size come from that table. Counted here are around 370,000 clones, around nine tenths occurring once; the ten biggest clones make up more than 0.95%. The V gene's germline CDR1 is MNHNS and CDR2 SASEGT. There are 15 residues in the CDR3. V shed 1 base and J 4 bases; nucleotides not matched to a gene: 6. The chain carries TRBV6-1 and TRBJ2-5, with 7 bases that match TRBD2. The source is a woman between 18 and 29 years old who had recovered from COVID-19. Sequencing used PBMCs or T cells enriched from blood (not recorded which). DNA for the CDR3: TGTGCCAGCAGTGAAGAGGGAGGGAGAGGAGAGACCCAGTACTTC. Translating it yields CASSEEGGRGETQYF.